These T cell receptor beta chains were read from a single sample in a study of blood T cell repertoires in COVID-19. Assay used: immunoSEQ multiplex PCR; TCRdb lists only in-frame clones, some missing. The sample shows hundreds of thousands of clones, 85% to 90% of them seen only once. The sample consisted of PBMCs or T cells enriched from blood (not recorded which). These receptors all come from a man in his late teens or twenties who had recovered from COVID-19. Both conserved end residues are part of each CDR3. Each record gives: D gene, J gene, clone size, V gene, CDR3 protein, CDR3 DNA. D genes are given only for firm matches. Clone size, where shown, is once, few, many, or a class for clones that have expanded.

.	TRBJ2-7	.	TRBV19	CASSIGGESYEQYF	TGTGCCAGTAGTATAGGGGGGGAATCCTACGAGCAGTACTTC
TRBD1	TRBJ2-2	.	TRBV24-1	CATSRQGGTGELFF	TGTGCCACCAGTAGACAGGGCGGAACCGGGGAGCTGTTTTTT
.	TRBJ1-5	.	TRBV5-1	CASPPGYRRNSNQPQHF	TGCGCCAGCCCTCCGGGCTACAGGAGAAATAGCAATCAGCCCCAGCATTTT
.	TRBJ2-1	.	TRBV11-3	CASSLGTGSYNEQFF	TGTGCCAGCAGCTTAGGCACAGGTTCATACAATGAGCAGTTCTTC
TRBD1	TRBJ1-1	.	TRBV5-1	CASKEEGATEAFF	TGCGCCAGCAAGGAAGAGGGGGCGACTGAAGCTTTCTTT
.	TRBJ2-3	few	TRBV7-3	CASSLNAGRTDTQYF	TGTGCCAGCAGCTTAAATGCAGGGAGGACAGATACGCAGTATTTT
.	TRBJ1-2	.	TRBV6-7	CASSQGRAVGYTF	TGTGCCAGCAGCCAGGGCAGGGCGGTAGGCTACACCTTC
TRBD1	TRBJ2-3	once	TRBV9	CASSEGQGRDHTQYF	TGTGCCAGCAGCGAGGGACAGGGCCGGGACCATACGCAGTATTTT
.	TRBJ2-2	.	TRBV28	CASSFGGGGTGELFF	TGTGCCAGCAGTTTTGGTGGGGGAGGCACCGGGGAGCTGTTTTTT
.	TRBJ1-3	.	TRBV12-3/TRBV12-4	CASTQRNTIYF	TGTGCCAGCACCCAACGGAACACCATATATTTT
.	TRBJ1-1	.	TRBV19	CASTRTRLSNTEAFF	TGTGCCAGTACCCGCACTCGGTTGTCGAACACTGAAGCTTTCTTT
.	TRBJ1-5	once	TRBV5-1	CASSESGASNQPQHF	TGCGCCAGCAGTGAGTCAGGGGCTAGCAATCAGCCCCAGCATTTT
TRBD2	TRBJ2-1	.	TRBV6-2/TRBV6-3	CASSFGLAGVNEQFF	TGTGCCAGCAGTTTCGGACTAGCGGGAGTGAATGAGCAGTTCTTC
TRBD2	TRBJ2-7	.	TRBV3-1/TRBV3-2	CASSQGTSGRALGEQYF	TGTGCCAGCAGCCAAGGGACTAGCGGGAGGGCCCTCGGCGAGCAGTACTTC
.	TRBJ2-1	few	TRBV5-1	CASSLAVSGVHEQFF	TGCGCCAGCAGCTTGGCCGTATCAGGGGTCCATGAGCAGTTCTTC
.	TRBJ1-1	.	TRBV5-6	CASNSRGRQPEAFF	TGTGCCAGCAACTCTAGGGGAAGACAGCCTGAAGCTTTCTTT
.	TRBJ1-5	once	TRBV6-5	CASSSRGNSNQPQHF	TGTGCCAGCAGTTCACGGGGAAATAGCAATCAGCCCCAGCATTTT
.	TRBJ2-1	.	TRBV29-1	CSVRWRLMGNEQFF	TGCAGCGTCCGCTGGAGGTTGATGGGAAATGAGCAGTTCTTC
.	TRBJ1-2	.	TRBV10-2	CASSLTGSGYGYTF	TGCGCCAGCTCACTAACAGGGTCCGGCTATGGCTACACCTTC
.	TRBJ2-7	.	TRBV28	CASSSVYEQYF	TGTGCCAGCAGTTCAGTCTACGAGCAGTACTTC
TRBD2	TRBJ2-1	.	TRBV4-1	CASSQTSGGAVNEQFF	TGCGCCAGCAGCCAGACTAGCGGGGGGGCCGTCAATGAGCAGTTCTTC
.	TRBJ1-4	.	TRBV12-3/TRBV12-4	CASSFRGWEKLFF	TGTGCCAGCAGTTTCAGGGGCTGGGAAAAACTGTTTTTT